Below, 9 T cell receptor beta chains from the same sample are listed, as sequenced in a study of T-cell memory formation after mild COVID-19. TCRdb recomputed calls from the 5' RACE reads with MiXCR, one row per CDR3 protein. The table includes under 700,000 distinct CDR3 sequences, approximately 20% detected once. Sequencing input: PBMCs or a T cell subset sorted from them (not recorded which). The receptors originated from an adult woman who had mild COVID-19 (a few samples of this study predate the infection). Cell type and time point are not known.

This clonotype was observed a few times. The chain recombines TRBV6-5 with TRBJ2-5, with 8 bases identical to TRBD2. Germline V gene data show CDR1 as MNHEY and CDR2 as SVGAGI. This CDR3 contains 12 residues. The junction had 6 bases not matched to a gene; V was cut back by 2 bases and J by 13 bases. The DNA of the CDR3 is TGTGCCAGCAGTTACGGGGCTAGCGGGTTGTACTTC. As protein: CASSYGASGLYF.

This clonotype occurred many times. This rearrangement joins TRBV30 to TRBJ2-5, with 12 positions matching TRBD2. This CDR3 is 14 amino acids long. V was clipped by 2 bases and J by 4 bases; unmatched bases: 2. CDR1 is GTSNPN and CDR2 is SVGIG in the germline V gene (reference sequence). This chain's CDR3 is CAWSSGLAGETQYF. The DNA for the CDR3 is TGTGCCTGGAGTTCGGGACTAGCGGGAGAGACCCAGTACTTC.

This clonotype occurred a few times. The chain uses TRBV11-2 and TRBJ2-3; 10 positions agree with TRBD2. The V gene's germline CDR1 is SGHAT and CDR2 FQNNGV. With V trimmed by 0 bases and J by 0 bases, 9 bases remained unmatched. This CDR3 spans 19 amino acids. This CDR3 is CASSLEASGSKRSTDTQYF. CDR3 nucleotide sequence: TGTGCCAGCAGCTTAGAGGCTAGCGGGAGTAAGAGGAGCACAGATACGCAGTATTTT. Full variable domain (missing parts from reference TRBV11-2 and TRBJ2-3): EAGVAQSPRYKIIEKRQSVAFWCNPISGHATLYWYQQILGQGPKLLIQFQNNGVVDDSQLPKDRFSAERLKGVDSTLKIQPAKLEDSAVYLCASSLEASGSKRSTDTQYFGPGTRLTVL.

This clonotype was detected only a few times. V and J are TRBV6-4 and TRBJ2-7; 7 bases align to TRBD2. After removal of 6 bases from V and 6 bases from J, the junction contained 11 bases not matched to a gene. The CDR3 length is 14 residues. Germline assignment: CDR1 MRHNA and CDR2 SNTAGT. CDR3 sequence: CASSEAAGVSEQYF. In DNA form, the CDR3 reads TGTGCCAGCAGCGAAGCGGCGGGGGTTTCCGAGCAGTACTTC.

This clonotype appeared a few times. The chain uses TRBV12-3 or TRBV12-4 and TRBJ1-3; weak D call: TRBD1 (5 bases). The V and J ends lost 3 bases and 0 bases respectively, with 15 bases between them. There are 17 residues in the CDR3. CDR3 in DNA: TGTGCCAGCAGTTTTGGATCAGGGAGGACCTCTGGAAACACCATATATTTT. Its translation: CASSFGSGRTSGNTIYF.

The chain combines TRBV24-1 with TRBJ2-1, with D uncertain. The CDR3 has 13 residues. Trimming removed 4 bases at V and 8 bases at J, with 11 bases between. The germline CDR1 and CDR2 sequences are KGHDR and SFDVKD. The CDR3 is CATSDSLPYEQFF. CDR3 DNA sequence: TGTGCCACCAGTGACTCCCTCCCATATGAGCAGTTCTTC.

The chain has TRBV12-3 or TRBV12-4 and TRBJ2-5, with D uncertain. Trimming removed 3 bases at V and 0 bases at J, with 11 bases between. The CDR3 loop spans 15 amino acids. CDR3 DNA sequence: TGTGCCAGCAGTTTTGGCTACTCGTACCAAGAGACCCAGTACTTC. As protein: CASSFGYSYQETQYF.

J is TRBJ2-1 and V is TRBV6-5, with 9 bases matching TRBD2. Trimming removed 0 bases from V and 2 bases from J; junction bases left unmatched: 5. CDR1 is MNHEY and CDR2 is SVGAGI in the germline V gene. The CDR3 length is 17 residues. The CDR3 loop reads CASSYSRAGGPYNEQFF. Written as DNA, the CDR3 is TGTGCCAGCAGTTACTCGAGAGCGGGAGGACCCTACAATGAGCAGTTCTTC.

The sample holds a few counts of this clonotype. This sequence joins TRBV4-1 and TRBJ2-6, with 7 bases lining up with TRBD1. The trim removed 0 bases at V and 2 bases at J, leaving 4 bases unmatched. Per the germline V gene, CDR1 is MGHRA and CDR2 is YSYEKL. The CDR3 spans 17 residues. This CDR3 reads CASSQEGQLPGANVLTF. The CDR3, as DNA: TGCGCCAGCAGCCAAGAGGGACAGCTACCTGGGGCCAACGTCCTGACTTTC.